Sequencing of this T cell receptor beta chain was carried out in a study of blood T cell repertoires in COVID-19. Study-wide context: Acute and convalescent COVID-19 samples came from the United States, Italy and Spain. Sample material is recorded as cDNA or gDNA derived from T cells, B-cell-depleted T cells, or PBMCs.

CDR1 and CDR2 from the germline V gene are SEHNR and FQNEAQ (reference sequence). CDR3 length: 15 amino acids. Trimming took off 4 bases at V and 7 bases at J, with 16 bases between the two ends. Original methodology: Amplification from reference gene primers served as the basis for estimated nucleated cell counts. TCRdb's copy holds only in-frame clones and misses some; the assay was immunoSEQ multiplex PCR. The DNA was the basis for D and trimming; V, J and clone size are from that table. The sample holds roughly 130,000 clones; roughly four fifths are singletons and the top ten take more than 9%. The sample taken for sequencing was peripheral blood. The source of this sequence is a woman aged 60-75 years with acute or convalescent COVID-19. J is TRBJ1-4 and V is TRBV7-9; TRBD1 might be the D (6 bases). Written as DNA, the CDR3 is TGTGCCAGCAGCTCGAAGACGGCAGGGGTTGAAAAACTGTTTTTT. It codes for CASSSKTAGVEKLFF.